The present entry profiles one T cell receptor beta chain with its context. The entry originates in a study of blood T cell repertoires in COVID-19. Study-wide context: Samples taken during acute and convalescent COVID-19 were collected in the United States, Italy and Spain. PBMCs, B-cell-depleted T cells, or T cells provided the cDNA or gDNA that made up the material.

Original handling: By means of reference gene primer amplification, nucleated cell counts were estimated. Method: immunoSEQ multiplex PCR; TCRdb's copy keeps in-frame clones and lacks some. V, J and clone size are those of that table, while D and trimming were read from the DNA. The sample includes 45,000 to 60,000 clones, roughly 78% of them seen just once. Sequenced sample: peripheral blood. The origin of this receptor is a woman aged 80 or over with acute or convalescent COVID-19.

The CDR3 sequence is CASSIKSGQGTSPERNNYEQFF. The CDR3 DNA is TGTGCCAGCTCAATCAAAAGTGGACAGGGCACTTCTCCGGAGCGGAATAACTATGAGCAGTTCTTC. The genes are TRBV18 and TRBJ2-1, with TRBD1 identical over 8 bases. The V segment lost 5 bases and the J segment 8 bases; nucleotides outside the gene matches: 32. The CDR3 sequence is 22 residues long. Germline V gives CDR1 KGHSH, CDR2 LQKENI. Together with reference TRBV18 and TRBJ2-1, the CDR3 gives the full variable domain: NAGVMQNPRHLVRRRGQEARLRCSPMKGHSHVYWYRQLPEEGLKFMVYLQKENIIDESGMPKERFSAEFPKEGPSILRIQQVVRGDSAAYFCASSIKSGQGTSPERNNYEQFFGPGTRLTVL.